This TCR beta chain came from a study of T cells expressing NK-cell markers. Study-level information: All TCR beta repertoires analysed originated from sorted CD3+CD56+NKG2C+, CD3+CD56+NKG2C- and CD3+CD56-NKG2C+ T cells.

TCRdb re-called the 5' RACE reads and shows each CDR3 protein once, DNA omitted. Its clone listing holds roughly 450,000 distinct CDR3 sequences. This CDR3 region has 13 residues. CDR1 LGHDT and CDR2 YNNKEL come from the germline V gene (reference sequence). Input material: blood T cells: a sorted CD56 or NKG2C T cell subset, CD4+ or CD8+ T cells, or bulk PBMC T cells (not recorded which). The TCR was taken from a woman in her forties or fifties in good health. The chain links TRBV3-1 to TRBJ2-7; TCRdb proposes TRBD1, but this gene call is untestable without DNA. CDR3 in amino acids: CASTRTGEGEQYF.